These 10 T cell receptor beta chains were all obtained from the same sample, sequenced in a study of T cells in Graves' hyperthyroidism and ophthalmopathy. Amplification of TCR beta CDR3 regions was performed using RNA transcripts as template. First-round RT-PCR with HTBI primers amplified the TCR CDR3 region. TCRdb used MiXCR to reprocess the multiplex PCR reads, holding one entry per CDR3 protein. The sample consists of approximately 300,000 distinct CDR3 sequences, around 16% of them appearing once. Material for sequencing was blood. The receptors here all came from a man aged 25 to 40 with Graves' hyperthyroidism.

This clonotype was counted many times. The rearrangement joins TRBV30 to TRBJ2-4; 14 bases are shared with TRBD2. J lost 7 bases, V lost 2 bases, and 4 bases had no gene match. There are 15 residues in the CDR3. Germline-derived CDR1 and CDR2 are GTSNPN and SVGIG (reference sequence). CDR3 DNA: TGTGCCTGGAGTAGACTAGCGGGAGGGATCAACATTCAGTACTTC. As protein: CAWSRLAGGINIQYF.

This clonotype was detected ten times or more. The genes are TRBV20-1 and TRBJ2-3; 7 positions agree with TRBD2. The germline gives CDR1 DFQATT, CDR2 SNEGSKA (reference sequence). The CDR3 covers 15 residues. V lost 5 bases and J lost 2; bases outside the gene matches: 10. The CDR3 loop is CSALPTSDSTDTQYF. The CDR3 DNA sequence: TGCAGTGCTCTCCCTACTAGCGACTCCACAGATACGCAGTATTTT.

This clonotype was detected many times. The rearrangement joins TRBV20-1 to TRBJ2-1; 12 nucleotides agree with TRBD2. CDR3 length: 15 amino acids. V lost 5 bases, J lost 6 bases, and 8 bases stayed unmatched. Germline CDR1 reads DFQATT; CDR2 reads SNEGSKA (reference sequence). The CDR3 reads CSAPEGTSGSNEQFF. Written as DNA, the CDR3 is TGCAGTGCTCCAGAGGGGACTAGCGGGTCCAATGAGCAGTTCTTC.

This clonotype was observed many times. The V gene is TRBV28, the J gene TRBJ1-1; D remains unclear. V was shortened by 5 bases and J by 6 bases, with 13 bases between the two germline ends. CDR3 length equals 13 residues. Per the germline V gene, CDR1 is MDHEN and CDR2 is SYDVKM. CDR3 nucleotide sequence: TGTGCCAGCAGTCTCCTCAGTGGTCCTGAAGCTTTCTTT. Residues: CASSLLSGPEAFF.

This clonotype was found a few times. The chain links TRBV15 to TRBJ2-5; D perhaps matches TRBD1 (6 bases). The CDR3 has 14 amino acids. Germline V gene lookup returns CDR1 LNHNV and CDR2 YYDKDF (reference sequence). V lost 1 base and J lost 2, with 8 bases in between. Here the CDR3 reads CATSRVGQQETQYF. CDR3 DNA sequence: TGTGCCACCAGCAGAGTAGGACAGCAAGAGACCCAGTACTTC.

The rearrangement uses TRBV12-3 or TRBV12-4 and TRBJ1-2, with TRBD1 matching over 10 bases. This CDR3 is 14 amino acids long. Germline trimming cut 6 bases from V and 4 bases from J; bases unmatched to any gene: 5. CDR3 sequence: CASSRDRGSYGYTF. CDR3 DNA: TGTGCCAGCAGCCGGGACAGGGGCAGCTATGGCTACACCTTC.

This clonotype occurred many times. V and J are TRBV18 and TRBJ2-7; D is possibly TRBD1 or TRBD2 (5 bases each). The CDR3 loop spans 13 amino acids. Germline V gene data show CDR1 as KGHSH and CDR2 as LQKENI. With 5 bases removed from V and 6 bases from J, the gap between germline ends came to 14 bases. CDR3 sequence reads: CASSADSTSEQYF. As DNA, the CDR3 is TGTGCCAGCTCAGCCGACAGTACTAGCGAGCAGTACTTC.

The V and J genes are TRBV28 and TRBJ2-5, with D possibly matching TRBD2 (6 bases). The CDR3 covers 15 residues. Per the germline V gene, CDR1 is MDHEN and CDR2 is SYDVKM. The V end was cut by 6 bases, the J end by 1 base, with 15 bases between. The DNA for the CDR3 is TGTGCCAGCAGACGGGGTAGCGGAGGCCAAGAGACCCAGTACTTC. Its protein is CASRRGSGGQETQYF.

This chain's CDR3 is CASSLEAPEQFF. The CDR3 coding sequence is TGCGCCAGCAGCTTGGAGGCACCTGAGCAGTTCTTC. The rearrangement links TRBV5-1 to TRBJ2-1; D gene ambiguous. CDR3 size: 12 residues. The V gene's germline CDR1 is SGHRS and CDR2 YFSETQ. Trimming stripped 0 bases from V and 9 bases from J, with 7 bases between. Full variable domain (outside the CDR3, taken from reference TRBV5-1 and TRBJ2-1): KAGVTQTPRYLIKTRGQQVTLSCSPISGHRSVSWYQQTPGQGLQFLFEYFSETQRNKGNFPGRFSGRQFSNSRSEMNVSTLELGDSALYLCASSLEAPEQFFGPGTRLTVL.

This clonotype was detected many times. V gene TRBV2 combines with J gene TRBJ2-5; D unclear. This CDR3 is 13 amino acids long. V dropped 1 base and J dropped 4 bases, with 7 bases sitting between them. CDR1 and CDR2 from the germline V gene are SNHLY and FYNNEI. The CDR3, as DNA: TGTGCCAGCAGTGAAGTGGCCCGAGAGACCCAGTACTTC. It is translated as CASSEVARETQYF. Full variable domain (rest looked up from reference TRBV2 and TRBJ2-5): EPEVTQTPSHQVTQMGQEVILRCVPISNHLYFYWYRQILGQKVEFLVSFYNNEISEKSEIFDDQFSVERPDGSNFTLKIRSTKLEDSAMYFCASSEVARETQYFGPGTRLLVL.